This T cell receptor (beta chain) was sequenced during a study of T-cell reconstitution after alpha-beta-depleted transplantation in children (dated by TCRdb to about 2016). The study in broad terms: Using TCR repertoire profiling, the study quantitatively followed how T-cell immune reconstitution unfolded in children after TCRalphabeta/CD19-depleted allogeneic hematopoietic cell transplantation.

The library was built by means of PCR. For sequencing, an Illumina HiSeq 2500 was employed. Molecular barcoding was employed in the preparation of TCR libraries, with unique molecular identifiers being used to normalize TCRbeta repertoire quantification. The public reads were reprocessed in TCRdb via fastp at Q25 and MiXCR, keeping in-frame beta chains. Entries are consolidated by CDR3 protein sequence, retaining the most common genes and DNA. Within this sample are 350,000 to 400,000 distinct CDR3 sequences, with 10% to 15% of them counted one time only. The ten largest make up over 3.5% of the sample. The CDR3 sequence holds 14 residues, the cysteine and phenylalanine included. Only the CDR3 region is kept as DNA, spanning 42 bases read in frame from base 1. The V end loses 8 bases and the J end loses 7 bases, and a stretch of 17 bases separates them. This clonotype showed up many times. There is no known antigen for this receptor. No much larger clone exists at a distance of one base, and base qualities are not known.

The receptor comes from a human donor who donated a stem cell graft to a child with Fanconi anemia. The rearranged segments are TRBV12-3 or TRBV12-4 and TRBJ2-2, with TRBD1 as a weak D call on 6 bases. This specimen consisted of PBMCs, obtained from the stem cell graft. The bases read TGTGCCAGCTCCACTCAGGGGAAGATCGGGGAGCTGTTTTTT. The encoded protein is CASSTQGKIGELFF.